This T cell receptor beta chain was captured in a study of blood T cell repertoires in COVID-19. Study as a whole: The United States, Italy and Spain supplied acute and convalescent COVID-19 samples. Sources were T cells, B-cell-depleted T cells, or PBMCs; the material itself was cDNA or gDNA.

In the authors' methods: Quantification of nucleated cells was approximated via reference gene primer amplification. The repertoire was sequenced with immunoSEQ multiplex PCR; TCRdb's copy has only in-frame clones and lacks some. That table is the source of V, J and clone size, and D and trimming were worked out from the DNA. The sample lists some 46,000 clones, about four fifths occurring once. The sequence derives from a man in his fifties or sixties with active COVID-19. Sequencing was done on a sample of peripheral blood.

CDR3 amino acids: CASSLSASSTDTQYF. CDR3 DNA sequence: TGCGCCAGCAGCTTGAGCGCCTCTAGCACAGATACGCAGTATTTT. J is TRBJ2-3 and V is TRBV5-1; D is ambiguous. Trimming stripped 1 base from V and 0 bases from J, with 9 bases between. The germline V gene encodes CDR1 SGHRS and CDR2 YFSETQ. CDR3 size: 15 residues.